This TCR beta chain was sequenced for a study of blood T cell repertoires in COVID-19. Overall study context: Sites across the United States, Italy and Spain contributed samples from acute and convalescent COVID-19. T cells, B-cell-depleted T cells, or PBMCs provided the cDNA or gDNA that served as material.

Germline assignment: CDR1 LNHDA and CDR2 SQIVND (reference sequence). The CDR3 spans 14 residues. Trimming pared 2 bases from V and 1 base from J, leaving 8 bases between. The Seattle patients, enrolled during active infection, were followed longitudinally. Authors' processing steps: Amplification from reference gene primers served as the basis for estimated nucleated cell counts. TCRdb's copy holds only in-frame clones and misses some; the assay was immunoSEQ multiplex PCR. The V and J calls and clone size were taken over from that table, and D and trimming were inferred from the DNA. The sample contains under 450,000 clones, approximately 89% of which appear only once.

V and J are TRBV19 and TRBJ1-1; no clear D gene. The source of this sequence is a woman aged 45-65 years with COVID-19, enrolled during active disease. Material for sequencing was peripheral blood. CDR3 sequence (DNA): TGTGCCAGTAGTATAAGGCTAGAGAACACTGAAGCTTTCTTT. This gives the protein CASSIRLENTEAFF.